Listed below are T cell receptor beta chains from one sample, sequenced in a study of T cells in Graves' hyperthyroidism and ophthalmopathy. Each CDR3 protein gets one entry after TCRdb re-called the multiplex PCR reads with MiXCR. The table has about 290,000 distinct CDR3 sequences, 12% to 15% seen once; the top ten hold approximately 7.9%. The specimen was blood. The receptor source for this set is a woman aged 40 to 50 with Graves' hyperthyroidism. The CDR3 runs from the conserved cysteine through the conserved F or W. Fields, in order: clone size, V gene, J gene, D gene, CDR3 DNA, CDR3 protein. D genes are given only for firm matches. Size is omitted from some rows. Given values are once, few, many or a class for expanded clones.

many	TRBV2	TRBJ1-5	TRBD1	TGTGCCAGCAGCCTAGACAGGGTTAATCAGCCCCAGCATTTT	CASSLDRVNQPQHF
many	TRBV24-1	TRBJ2-1	TRBD2	TGTGCCACCAACGCGGGAGGGGGAAATGAGCAGTTCTTC	CATNAGGGNEQFF
NA	TRBV20-1	TRBJ1-5	NA	TGCAGTGCAGGGACGAGCAATCAGCCCCAGCATTTT	CSAGTSNQPQHF
many	TRBV4-2	TRBJ1-2	NA	TGTGCCAGCAGCCAAGCAACAAGACAGGCCAGCAATGGCTACACCTTC	CASSQATRQASNGYTF
NA	TRBV4-2	TRBJ2-3	TRBD1	TGTGCCAGCAGCCAAACGGGGACAGGGGGTGGCACAGATACGCAGTATTTT	CASSQTGTGGGTDTQYF
few	TRBV6-1	TRBJ2-3	TRBD1	TGTGCCAGCAGGGACCCCAGGGGGACAGATACGCAGTATTTT	CASRDPRGTDTQYF
many	TRBV20-1	TRBJ1-6	TRBD1	TGCAGTGCTAGAGAGCGGACAGGGAGCTCACCCCTCCACTTT	CSARERTGSSPLHF
many	TRBV10-3	TRBJ2-7	NA	TGTGCCATCAGTGAAGGGGTACGGGACGAGCAGTACTTC	CAISEGVRDEQYF
NA	TRBV7-9	TRBJ2-3	NA	TGTGCCAGCAGCCAGGGAACGGGAGTCACAGATACGCAGTATTTT	CASSQGTGVTDTQYF
many	TRBV11-2	TRBJ2-7	TRBD2	TGTGCCAGCAGCTCGTTGACTAGCGGGAGACGCGAGCAGTACTTC	CASSSLTSGRREQYF
many	TRBV28	TRBJ1-5	NA	TGTGCCAGCAGTTCGGACGGGCCCAATCAGCCCCAGCATTTT	CASSSDGPNQPQHF
many	TRBV6-2/TRBV6-3	TRBJ2-7	NA	TGTGCCAGCAGTCGATGGGAACCTCCCTCCTACGAGCAGTACTTC	CASSRWEPPSYEQYF
many	TRBV11-3	TRBJ2-3	TRBD1	TGTGCCAGCAGCTTAGAAGGACAGGGGAAACTCACAGATACGCAGTATTTT	CASSLEGQGKLTDTQYF
few	TRBV20-1	TRBJ1-6	NA	TGCAGTGCCCCTATACGGGGGGGAGGGGTTAATTCACCCCTCCACTTT	CSAPIRGGGVNSPLHF
many	TRBV5-1	TRBJ2-1	NA	TGCGCCAGCAGCCCACGTGGAGGGGGCGATGAGCAGTTCTTC	CASSPRGGGDEQFF
many	TRBV28	TRBJ1-2	TRBD1	TGTGCCAGCAGTCGGGACAGGTCTAACTATGGCTACACCTTC	CASSRDRSNYGYTF
many	TRBV19	TRBJ2-2	TRBD2	TGTGCCTCTGGACTAGCGAGCACCGGGGAGCTGTTTTTT	CASGLASTGELFF
NA	TRBV7-8	TRBJ1-3	NA	TGTGCCAGCAGCTCCGGACCCTCCTCTGGAAACACCATATATTTT	CASSSGPSSGNTIYF
many	TRBV12-3/TRBV12-4	TRBJ2-4	NA	TGTGCCAGCAGTCCTAGGGGGGAGGCCAAAAACATTCAGTACTTC	CASSPRGEAKNIQYF
many	TRBV12-3/TRBV12-4	TRBJ1-6	NA	TGTGCCAGCAGCCTACAGGGTTTGATTTCACCCCTCCACTTT	CASSLQGLISPLHF
NA	TRBV27	TRBJ1-4	NA	TGTGCCAGCAGCTCTCTGGTGGGGCCCCCGAATGAAAAACTGTTTTTT	CASSSLVGPPNEKLFF
many	TRBV28	TRBJ1-5	NA	TGTGCCAGCGGCGAGGTTGGTAGCAATCAGCCCCAGCATTTT	CASGEVGSNQPQHF